The 7 T cell receptor beta chains reported below all come from one sample, sequenced in a study of T cell responses to AZD1222 COVID-19 vaccine. Sequencing was performed with immunoSEQ multiplex PCR; in TCRdb, only in-frame clones are kept and a portion is missing. The data show roughly 140,000 clones, roughly nine tenths seen once. The sequencing used peripheral blood, collected on day 0 of AZD1222 vaccination. These receptor sequences come from an adult in good health.

The V call is TRBV3-1 (or the pseudogene TRBV3-2), the J call TRBJ1-2; D might be TRBD1 (5 bases). Germline CDR1 and CDR2: LGHDT and YNNKEL (reference sequence). This CDR3 comprises 14 residues. Trimming removed 3 bases from V and 8 bases from J, with 16 bases in between. The DNA for the CDR3 is TGTGCCAGCAGCCAGTTGCAGGGAGCGGACGGCTACACCTTC. Residues: CASSQLQGADGYTF.

J is TRBJ1-4 and V is TRBV2; TRBD1 matches 9 bases. This CDR3 is 14 amino acids long. J was trimmed by 8 bases and V by 6 bases; bases with no gene match: 7. The germline gives CDR1 SNHLY, CDR2 FYNNEI. The CDR3 reads CASRMDRGGEKLFF. Written as DNA, the CDR3 is TGTGCCAGCAGGATGGACAGGGGAGGGGAAAAACTGTTTTTT.

The chain employs TRBV27 and TRBJ1-3; tentatively, D is TRBD1 (6 bases). The CDR3 consists of 16 residues. V lost 6 bases and J lost 2, with 17 bases in between. Germline CDR1 and CDR2: MNHEY and SMNVEV (reference sequence). The CDR3 is CASRPSQGLAGNTIYF. CDR3 in DNA: TGTGCCAGCAGACCTTCCCAGGGGCTGGCTGGAAACACCATATATTTT.

This chain connects TRBV2 to TRBJ1-5; 8 nucleotides line up with TRBD1. Germline trimming cut 4 bases from V and 1 base from J; bases unmatched to any gene: 3. Germline CDR1 and CDR2: SNHLY and FYNNEI. This CDR3 comprises 15 residues. CDR3 nucleotide sequence: TGTGCCAGCAGTGGACAGGGGAGGAGCAATCAGCCCCAGCATTTT. Translated: CASSGQGRSNQPQHF.

The chain recombines TRBV4-2 with TRBJ1-1; tentative D call: TRBD1 (5 bases). Looked up from germline, CDR1 is LGHNA and CDR2 is YNFKEQ. The CDR3 has 17 amino acids. Trimming took off 0 bases at V and 3 bases at J, with 17 bases between the two ends. The CDR3 bases are TGTGCCAGCAGCCAAGATGGATTTGCAGGGCACGACACTGAAGCTTTCTTT. Its translation: CASSQDGFAGHDTEAFF.

This clone was found a few times. CDR3 in amino acids: CASSFTGEAGYTF. The CDR3 DNA reads as TGTGCCAGCAGCTTTACAGGGGAGGCTGGCTACACCTTC. The chain links TRBV7-2 to TRBJ1-2, with TRBD1 matching over 7 bases. Germline V gives CDR1 SGHTA, CDR2 FQGNSA. CDR3 length: 13 residues. Unmatched junction bases numbered 5, after V lost 3 bases and J lost 7 bases.

This clone was picked up one time. This rearrangement joins TRBV19 to TRBJ1-6; D uncertain. Germline CDR1 reads LNHDA; CDR2 reads SQIVND (reference sequence). Trimming pared 4 bases from V and 7 bases from J, leaving 11 bases between. CDR3 length: 14 amino acids. In DNA, the CDR3 is TGTGCCAGTAGTAAGAGTACAGCAAATTCACCCCTCCACTTT. The encoded protein is CASSKSTANSPLHF.